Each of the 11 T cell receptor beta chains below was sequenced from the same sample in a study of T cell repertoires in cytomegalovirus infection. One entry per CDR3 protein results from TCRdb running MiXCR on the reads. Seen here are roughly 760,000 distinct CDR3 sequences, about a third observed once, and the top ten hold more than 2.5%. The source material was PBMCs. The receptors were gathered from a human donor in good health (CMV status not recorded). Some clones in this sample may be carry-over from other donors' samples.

This CDR3 is CASSSLGPRYGMEQYF. The CDR3 bases are TGTGCCAGCAGTTCATTGGGGCCTCGTTATGGGATGGAACAGTACTTC. This rearrangement joins TRBV6-5 to TRBJ2-7; D possibly corresponds to TRBD1 (5 bases). Deletions cut 4 bases from V and 10 bases from J, with 26 bases between. This CDR3 has 16 residues. Germline CDR1 and CDR2: MNHEY and SVGAGI.

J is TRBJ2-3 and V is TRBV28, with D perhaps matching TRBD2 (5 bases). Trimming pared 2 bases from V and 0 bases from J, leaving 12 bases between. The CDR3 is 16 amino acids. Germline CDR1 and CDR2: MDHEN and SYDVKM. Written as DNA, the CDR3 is TGTGCCAGCAGTTTAAAGGCGGGCCTTAGCACAGATACGCAGTATTTT. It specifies CASSLKAGLSTDTQYF.

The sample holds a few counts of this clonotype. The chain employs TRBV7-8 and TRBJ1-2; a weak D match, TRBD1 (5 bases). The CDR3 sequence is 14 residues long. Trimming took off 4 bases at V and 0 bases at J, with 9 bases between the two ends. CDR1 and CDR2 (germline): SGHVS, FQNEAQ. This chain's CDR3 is CASSSGTTNYGYTF. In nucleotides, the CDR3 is TGTGCCAGCAGCTCCGGGACCACTAACTATGGCTACACCTTC.

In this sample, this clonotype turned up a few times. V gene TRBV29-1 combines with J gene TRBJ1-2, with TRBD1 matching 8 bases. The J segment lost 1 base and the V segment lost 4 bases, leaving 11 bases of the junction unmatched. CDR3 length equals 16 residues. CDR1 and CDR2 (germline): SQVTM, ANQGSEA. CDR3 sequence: CSVGQPGQDFNYGYTF. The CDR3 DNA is TGCAGCGTTGGGCAACCGGGACAGGACTTTAACTATGGCTACACCTTC. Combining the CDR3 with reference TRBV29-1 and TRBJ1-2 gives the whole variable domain SAVISQKPSRDICQRGTSLTIQCQVDSQVTMMFWYRQQPGQSLTLIATANQGSEATYESGFVIDKFPISRPNLTFSTLTVSNMSPEDSSIYLCSVGQPGQDFNYGYTFGSGTRLTVV.

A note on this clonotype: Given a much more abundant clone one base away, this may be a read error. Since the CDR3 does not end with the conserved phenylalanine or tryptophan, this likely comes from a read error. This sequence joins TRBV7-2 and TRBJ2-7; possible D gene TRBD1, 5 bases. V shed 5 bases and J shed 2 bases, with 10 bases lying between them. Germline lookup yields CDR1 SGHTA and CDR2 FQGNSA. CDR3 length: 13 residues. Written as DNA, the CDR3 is TGTGCCAGCAGCCAGGGTCCTACCTACGAGCAGTACTTA. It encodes CASSQGPTYEQYL.

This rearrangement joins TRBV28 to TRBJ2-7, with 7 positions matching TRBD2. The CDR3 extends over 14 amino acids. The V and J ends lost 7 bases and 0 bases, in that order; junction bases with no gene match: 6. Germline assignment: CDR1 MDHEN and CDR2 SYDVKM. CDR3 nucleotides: TGTGCCAGCACCCCCGGGACTAACTCCTACGAGCAGTACTTC. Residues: CASTPGTNSYEQYF. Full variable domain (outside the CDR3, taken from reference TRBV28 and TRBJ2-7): DVKVTQSSRYLVKRTGEKVFLECVQDMDHENMFWYRQDPGLGLRLIYFSYDVKMKEKGDIPEGYSVSREKKERFSLILESASTNQTSMYLCASTPGTNSYEQYFGPGTRLTVT.

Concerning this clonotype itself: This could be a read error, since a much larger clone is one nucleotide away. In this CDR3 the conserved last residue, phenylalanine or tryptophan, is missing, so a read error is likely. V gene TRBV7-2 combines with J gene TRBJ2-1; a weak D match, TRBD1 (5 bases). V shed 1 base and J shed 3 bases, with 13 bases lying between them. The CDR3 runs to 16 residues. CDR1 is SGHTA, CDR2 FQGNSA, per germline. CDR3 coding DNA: TGTGCCAGCAGCTTAGAGGGGCCAGGTCGCTACAATGAGCAGTTCTTA. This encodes CASSLEGPGRYNEQFL.

CDR3 sequence reads: CASSLRTGEYNSPLHF. The DNA for the CDR3 is TGTGCCAGCAGTCTTAGGACAGGGGAATATAATTCACCCCTCCACTTT. This sequence joins TRBV6-5 and TRBJ1-6; 9 bases agree with TRBD1. V lost 5 bases, J lost 4 bases, and 6 bases stayed unmatched. The CDR3 is 16 amino acids. Germline loops: CDR1 MNHEY, CDR2 SVGAGI.

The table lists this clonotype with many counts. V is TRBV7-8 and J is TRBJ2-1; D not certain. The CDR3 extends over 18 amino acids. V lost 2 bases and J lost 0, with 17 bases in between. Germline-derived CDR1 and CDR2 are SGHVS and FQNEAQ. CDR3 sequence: CASSLSRRSASSYNEQFF. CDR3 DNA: TGTGCCAGCAGCTTAAGTCGTAGGAGCGCGAGCTCCTACAATGAGCAGTTCTTC.

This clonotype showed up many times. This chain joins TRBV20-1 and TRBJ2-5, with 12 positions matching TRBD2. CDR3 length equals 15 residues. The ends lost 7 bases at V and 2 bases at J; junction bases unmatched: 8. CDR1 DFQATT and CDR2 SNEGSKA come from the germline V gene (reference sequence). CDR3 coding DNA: TGCAGTGGAACGACTAGCGGGAGTCGGCAAGAGACCCAGTACTTC. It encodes CSGTTSGSRQETQYF.

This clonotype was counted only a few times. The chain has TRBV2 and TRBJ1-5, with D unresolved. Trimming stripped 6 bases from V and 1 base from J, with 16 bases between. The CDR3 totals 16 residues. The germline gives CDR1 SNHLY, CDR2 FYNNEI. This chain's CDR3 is CASSLTGPESNQPQHF. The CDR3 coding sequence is TGTGCCAGCAGCTTAACCGGGCCAGAGAGCAATCAGCCCCAGCATTTT. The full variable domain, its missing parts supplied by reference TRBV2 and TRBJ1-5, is EPEVTQTPSHQVTQMGQEVILRCVPISNHLYFYWYRQILGQKVEFLVSFYNNEISEKSEIFDDQFSVERPDGSNFTLKIRSTKLEDSAMYFCASSLTGPESNQPQHFGDGTRLSIL.